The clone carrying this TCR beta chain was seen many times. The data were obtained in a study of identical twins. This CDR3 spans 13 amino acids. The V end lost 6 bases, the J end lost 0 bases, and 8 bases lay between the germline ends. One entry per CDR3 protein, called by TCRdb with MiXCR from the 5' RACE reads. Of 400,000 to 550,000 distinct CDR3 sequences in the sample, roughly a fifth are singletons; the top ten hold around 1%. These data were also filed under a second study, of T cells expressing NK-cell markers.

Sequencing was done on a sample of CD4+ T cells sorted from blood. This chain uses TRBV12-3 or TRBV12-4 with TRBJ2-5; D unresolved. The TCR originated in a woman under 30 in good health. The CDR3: CASSPRNQETQYF. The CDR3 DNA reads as TGTGCCAGCAGCCCCAGAAACCAAGAGACCCAGTACTTC.